Below, 27 T cell receptor beta chains from the same sample are listed, as sequenced in a study of blood T cell repertoires in COVID-19. Profiling relied on immunoSEQ multiplex PCR, and the TCRdb table lists in-frame clones only, not all of them. The data contain around 250,000 clones, over 75% of them seen just once; the ten biggest clones take up approximately 9%. The material sequenced was peripheral blood. These receptors all come from a human donor in a cohort sampled during active COVID-19.

The V gene is TRBV5-1, the J gene TRBJ1-2; TRBD1 aligns across 7 bases. Trimming took 0 bases from V and 8 from J; bases not matched to a gene: 7. Germline V lookup: CDR1 SGHRS, CDR2 YFSETQ. The CDR3 is 14 residues long. CDR3: CASSLADRRGGYTF. The DNA of the CDR3 is TGCGCCAGCAGCTTGGCGGACAGGAGGGGAGGCTACACCTTC.

The rearrangement uses TRBV18 and TRBJ1-1; D unclear. Germline V gives CDR1 KGHSH, CDR2 LQKENI. The CDR3 contains 13 residues. V was cut by 5 bases and J by 7 bases, with 14 bases left in between. CDR3 region: CASSSIAEGEAFF. The CDR3 bases are TGTGCCAGCTCATCGATAGCCGAAGGTGAAGCTTTCTTT.

The V gene is TRBV6-2 or TRBV6-3, the J gene TRBJ2-7, with D perhaps TRBD1 (6 bases). Between the trimmed V and J ends, which lost 6 bases and 3 bases, there was a span of 9 bases. The CDR3 is 12 amino acids. The germline V gene encodes CDR1 MNHEY and CDR2 SVGEGT. The CDR3 nucleotides are TGTGCCAGCAGCCGGACAGACTACGAGCAGTACTTC. Its protein is CASSRTDYEQYF.

This sequence joins TRBV2 and TRBJ2-1, with 13 bases identical to TRBD2. The junction had 7 bases not matched to a gene; V was cut back by 2 bases and J by 9 bases. The CDR3 length is 16 residues. Looked up from germline, CDR1 is SNHLY and CDR2 is FYNNEI. CDR3 residues: CASSESGLAGFSEQFF. For the CDR3, the DNA is TGTGCCAGCAGTGAATCGGGACTAGCGGGATTCAGTGAGCAGTTCTTC.

This chain joins TRBV18 and TRBJ2-3; a weak D match, TRBD2 (6 bases). This CDR3 has 16 amino acids. Germline assignment: CDR1 KGHSH and CDR2 LQKENI. V lost 2 bases and J 0 bases, leaving 12 bases between the germline ends. The CDR3 DNA reads TGTGCCAGCTCACCATACGAGCGGGCTAGCACAGATACGCAGTATTTT. It encodes CASSPYERASTDTQYF.

The J gene is TRBJ2-1, the V gene TRBV7-2; 10 bases fit TRBD2. Germline V gene data show CDR1 as SGHTA and CDR2 as FQGNSA. The CDR3 contains 15 residues. With 6 bases clipped from V and 9 bases from J, the junction kept 11 bases outside the gene matches. The CDR3 coding sequence is TGTGCCAGCAGTGCCGCAAAAGCGGGGGGGCGTGAGCAGTTCTTC. Amino acid sequence: CASSAAKAGGREQFF.

The chain joins TRBV5-1 to TRBJ2-5, with 14 bases matching TRBD2. CDR1 SGHRS and CDR2 YFSETQ come from the germline V gene. Losses at the gene ends were 4 bases for V and 1 base for J; bases not matched to a gene: 6. The CDR3 length is 17 residues. DNA for the CDR3: TGCGCCAGCAGCCTCCGACTAGCGGGGGGGCTCCAAGAGACCCAGTACTTC. As protein: CASSLRLAGGLQETQYF.

The V call is TRBV5-1, the J call TRBJ2-7; D may be TRBD1 (6 bases). With 4 bases removed from V and 1 base from J, the gap between germline ends came to 18 bases. Germline V gene lookup returns CDR1 SGHRS and CDR2 YFSETQ. CDR3 size: 16 residues. The DNA of the CDR3 is TGCGCCAGCAGCCCATACAACGGGACACAATCCTACGAGCAGTACTTC. Translated, it gives CASSPYNGTQSYEQYF.

V is TRBV3-1 (or the pseudogene TRBV3-2) and J is TRBJ2-3; D not resolved. The germline V gene has CDR1 LGHDT and CDR2 YNNKEL (reference sequence). CDR3 size: 14 residues. V was cut by 1 base and J by 2 bases, with 7 bases left in between. CDR3 coding DNA: TGTGCCAGCAGCCAAGGACATTACACAGATACGCAGTATTTT. Protein: CASSQGHYTDTQYF.

V gene TRBV7-2 combines with J gene TRBJ2-3; D call uncertain. V lost 4 bases, J lost 8 bases, and 7 bases lay in between. This CDR3 is 11 amino acids long. The germline V gene has CDR1 SGHTA and CDR2 FQGNSA. The CDR3 DNA is TGTGCCAGCAGCTCCGGAGCTACGCAGTATTTT. This gives the protein CASSSGATQYF. The full variable domain, with the rest looked up from reference TRBV7-2 and TRBJ2-3, is GAGVSQSPSNKVTEKGKDVELRCDPISGHTALYWYRQSLGQGLEFLIYFQGNSAPDKSGLPSDRFSAERTGGSVSTLTIQRTQQEDSAVYLCASSSGATQYFGPGTRLTVL.

The CDR3: CSVEWGRGIEGNQPQHF. The CDR3, as DNA: TGCAGCGTTGAATGGGGGCGCGGTATTGAGGGCAATCAGCCCCAGCATTTT. The chain joins TRBV29-1 to TRBJ1-5; weak D call: TRBD1 (6 bases). Looked up from germline, CDR1 is SQVTM and CDR2 is ANQGSEA. Trimming removed 2 bases at V and 2 bases at J, with 19 bases between. This CDR3 is built from 17 residues.

This chain joins TRBV6-6 and TRBJ2-7; a possible D gene is TRBD2 (6 bases). The CDR3 length is 12 residues. With 5 bases removed from V and 9 bases from J, the gap between germline ends came to 14 bases. The germline gives CDR1 MNHNY, CDR2 SVGAGI (reference sequence). CDR3 loop: CASSRPEEGQYF. For the CDR3, the DNA is TGTGCCAGCAGTCGCCCTGAGGAGGGGCAGTACTTC.

This clone turned up a few times. This chain uses TRBV3-1 (or the pseudogene TRBV3-2) with TRBJ2-7; weak D call: TRBD2 (6 bases). This CDR3 contains 13 residues. CDR1 is LGHDT, CDR2 YNNKEL, per germline (reference sequence). V was cut by 0 bases and J by 6 bases, with 9 bases left in between. CDR3 DNA sequence: TGTGCCAGCAGCCAAGATCGCGGGGTCGAGCAGTACTTC. It yields the protein CASSQDRGVEQYF.

This clone was seen only once. The rearrangement links TRBV5-4 to TRBJ2-1; 12 bases match TRBD1. The CDR3 loop spans 15 amino acids. Germline CDR1 is SGHNT and CDR2 is YYREEE (reference sequence). Trimming removed 4 bases from V and 7 bases from J; junction bases left unmatched: 6. The CDR3 spells CASSIPGQGANEQFF. CDR3 nucleotides: TGTGCCAGCAGCATACCGGGACAGGGGGCAAATGAGCAGTTCTTC.

The rearrangement links TRBV3-1 (or the pseudogene TRBV3-2) to TRBJ2-1; 10 positions match TRBD1. The J segment lost 3 bases and the V segment lost 6 bases, leaving 8 bases of the junction unmatched. The CDR3 has 16 amino acids. Germline V lookup: CDR1 LGHDT, CDR2 YNNKEL (reference sequence). Written as DNA, the CDR3 is TGTGCCAGCAGTCCAACGGACAGGGGGTTCTACAATGAGCAGTTCTTC. This encodes CASSPTDRGFYNEQFF.

As for this clone: At one boundary the junction diverges from the germline segment, which might be a read error. J is TRBJ2-1 and V is TRBV7-8, with D tentatively TRBD2 (11 bases). In germline, CDR1 is SGHVS, CDR2 FQNEAQ. CDR3 length: 16 amino acids. The CDR3 reads CASSLAGGQGFNEQFF. CDR3 DNA: TGTGCCAGCAGCCTAGCGGGGGGACAGGGGTTCAATGAGCAGTTCTTC.

This rearrangement joins TRBV28 to TRBJ1-5; no clear D. Looked up from germline, CDR1 is MDHEN and CDR2 is SYDVKM. With 5 bases removed from V and 7 bases from J, the gap between germline ends came to 18 bases. The CDR3 has 15 amino acids. The CDR3 protein is CASSPPSPLGQPQHF. The DNA of the CDR3 is TGTGCCAGCAGTCCCCCCTCACCCCTTGGCCAGCCCCAGCATTTT.

This clone was counted only a few times. The chain combines TRBV19 with TRBJ2-1; 11 bases fit TRBD2. Germline CDR1 LNHDA, CDR2 SQIVND (reference sequence). V was clipped by 3 bases and J by 10 bases; unmatched bases: 2. This CDR3 has 13 amino acids. The CDR3 nucleotides are TGTGCCAGTAGTATTTCTAGCGGGGGGGAGCAGTTCTTC. Protein sequence: CASSISSGGEQFF.

In its sample, this clone was seen many times. The CDR3 DNA follows: TGTGCCAGCAGCCAAGAGGAACCGTTTGGGACTAGCGGGTCCCACGAGCAGTACTTC. Translated: CASSQEEPFGTSGSHEQYF. The chain combines TRBV14 with TRBJ2-7, with 12 bases identical to TRBD2. CDR1 and CDR2 (germline): SGHDN, FVKESK. The CDR3 length is 19 residues. V lost 0 bases and J lost 5; bases outside the gene matches: 14.

The chain employs TRBV24-1 and TRBJ2-1; 11 bases fit TRBD2. Germline CDR1 and CDR2: KGHDR and SFDVKD. The V gene end was trimmed by 4 bases and the J gene end by 3 bases; junction bases not matched to a gene: 4. This CDR3 is built from 16 residues. In nucleotides, the CDR3 is TGTGCCACCAGTGAACCCCTAGCGGGGGGCTACAATGAGCAGTTCTTC. Protein product: CATSEPLAGGYNEQFF.

The chain couples TRBV11-3 to TRBJ2-1; D uncertain. The CDR3 is 15 residues long. The V end was cut by 5 bases, the J end by 0 bases, with 11 bases between. Germline CDR1 and CDR2: SGHNT and YENEEA. CDR3 bases: TGTGCCAGCAGCCCAACCCGGAGCTCCTACAATGAGCAGTTCTTC. It encodes CASSPTRSSYNEQFF.

The rearrangement uses TRBV12-3 or TRBV12-4 and TRBJ2-5, with 9 bases fitting TRBD1. CDR3 length: 13 amino acids. V lost 8 bases and J lost 5; bases outside the gene matches: 6. This CDR3 reads CASWNRGQETQYF. DNA of the CDR3: TGTGCCAGCTGGAACAGGGGGCAGGAGACCCAGTACTTC.

The chain is built from TRBV18 and TRBJ2-1, with D maybe TRBD1 (5 bases). Trimming stripped 1 base from V and 3 bases from J, with 7 bases between. Germline V CDR1 and CDR2: KGHSH, LQKENI. The CDR3 covers 14 residues. The CDR3 loop reads CASSPRQGYNEQFF. The CDR3 DNA reads as TGTGCCAGCTCACCACGTCAGGGCTACAATGAGCAGTTCTTC. The whole variable domain, remainder taken from reference TRBV18 and TRBJ2-1, is NAGVMQNPRHLVRRRGQEARLRCSPMKGHSHVYWYRQLPEEGLKFMVYLQKENIIDESGMPKERFSAEFPKEGPSILRIQQVVRGDSAAYFCASSPRQGYNEQFFGPGTRLTVL.

The chain is built from TRBV7-9 and TRBJ1-2; 7 nucleotides match TRBD1. CDR1 SEHNR and CDR2 FQNEAQ come from the germline V gene (reference sequence). V shed 5 bases and J 4 bases; nucleotides not matched to a gene: 10. The CDR3 length is 15 residues. CDR3 coding DNA: TGTGCCAGCAGCCCTAGACAGGGAGGTGGCTATGGCTACACCTTC. This sequence encodes CASSPRQGGGYGYTF. Full variable domain (remainder filled in from reference TRBV7-9 and TRBJ1-2): DTGVSQNPRHKITKRGQNVTFRCDPISEHNRLYWYRQTLGQGPEFLTYFQNEAQLEKSRLLSDRFSAERPKGSFSTLEIQRTEQGDSAMYLCASSPRQGGGYGYTFGSGTRLTVV.

The chain has TRBV24-1 and TRBJ2-7, with 11 bases that match TRBD1. Per the germline V gene, CDR1 is KGHDR and CDR2 is SFDVKD. V gave up 3 bases and J gave up 9 bases; unmatched junction bases: 3. The CDR3 covers 13 residues. The CDR3 nucleotides read TGTGCCACCAGTGATAGCGGGACAGGGGGGCAGTACTTC. It yields the protein CATSDSGTGGQYF.

This clone came up a few times. The chain uses TRBV4-1 and TRBJ2-1, with 10 bases identical to TRBD1. Looked up from germline, CDR1 is MGHRA and CDR2 is YSYEKL. The CDR3 runs 16 residues. The trim removed 2 bases at V and 2 bases at J, leaving 3 bases unmatched. This CDR3 reads CASSQPGTGAYNEQFF. CDR3 DNA: TGCGCCAGCAGCCAACCCGGGACAGGGGCCTACAATGAGCAGTTCTTC.

The rearrangement links TRBV6-6 to TRBJ1-5; TRBD1 matches 7 bases. The CDR3 is 15 amino acids. Germline CDR1 MNHNY, CDR2 SVGAGI (reference sequence). Trimming took 8 bases from V and 7 from J; bases not matched to a gene: 14. The CDR3 loop reads CASLDRTGVKQPQHF. In DNA form, the CDR3 reads TGTGCCAGCTTAGACCGAACAGGGGTGAAACAGCCCCAGCATTTT.